A single sample is the source of the 2 T cell receptor beta chains below, sequenced in a study of T cell repertoires in cytomegalovirus infection (dated by TCRdb to between 2018 and 2020). The data were produced on an Illumina HiSeq 1500. TCRdb reworked the public reads: Q25 trimming with fastp, MiXCR clone assembly, productive beta chains retained. For every CDR3 protein sequence, its rows merge into one entry that carries the most common genes and DNA. The sample data list around 740,000 distinct CDR3 sequences, and roughly 35% of these were observed just once. Clones ranked in the top ten supply around 2.6% of the sample. The sequenced material came from PBMCs. These receptor sequences come from a human donor in good health (CMV status not recorded). Some clones in this sample may be carry-over from other donors' samples.

The chain has TRBV10-3 and TRBJ2-1, with D perhaps TRBD1 or TRBD2 (5 bases each). The CDR3 has 16 residues. Germline values: CDR1 ENHRY, CDR2 SYGVKD. Trimming took off 6 bases at V and 0 bases at J, with 15 bases between the two ends. The CDR3 DNA follows: TGTGCCATCAGAAAGGTCCCTGGGGGCTCCTACAATGAGCAGTTCTTC. It yields the protein CAIRKVPGGSYNEQFF.

In its sample, this clonotype was seen a few times. The chain couples TRBV7-2 to TRBJ1-3; 7 bases map to TRBD1. This CDR3 comprises 16 residues. The V and J ends lost 5 bases and 7 bases, in that order; junction bases with no gene match: 14. Germline values: CDR1 SGHTA, CDR2 FQGNSA. CDR3 DNA: TGTGCCAGCAGCACCGACAGGGTCTATCAGGCGAACACCATATATTTT. This encodes CASSTDRVYQANTIYF.